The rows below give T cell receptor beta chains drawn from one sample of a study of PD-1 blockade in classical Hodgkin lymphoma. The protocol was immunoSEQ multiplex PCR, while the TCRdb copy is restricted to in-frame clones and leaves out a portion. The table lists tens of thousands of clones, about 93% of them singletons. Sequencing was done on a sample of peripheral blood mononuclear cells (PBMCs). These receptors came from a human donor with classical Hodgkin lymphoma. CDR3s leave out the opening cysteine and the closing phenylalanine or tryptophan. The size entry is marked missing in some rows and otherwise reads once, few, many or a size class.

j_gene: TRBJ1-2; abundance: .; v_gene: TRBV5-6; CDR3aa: ASSFGQFYGYT
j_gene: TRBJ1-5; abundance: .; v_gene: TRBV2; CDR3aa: ASKEGPAQH
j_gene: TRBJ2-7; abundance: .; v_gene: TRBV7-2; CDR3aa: ASSSTSYEQY
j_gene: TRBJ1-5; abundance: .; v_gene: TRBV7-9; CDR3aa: ASSRDRVDQPQH
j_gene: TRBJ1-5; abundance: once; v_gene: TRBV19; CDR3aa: ASSKLPQGLGDRGQPQH
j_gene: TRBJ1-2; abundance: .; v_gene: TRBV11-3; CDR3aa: ASSLVYKITDGYT
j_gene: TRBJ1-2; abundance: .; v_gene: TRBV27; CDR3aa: ASSSAGGDGYT
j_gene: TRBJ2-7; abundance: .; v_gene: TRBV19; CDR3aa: ASSIVASYEQY
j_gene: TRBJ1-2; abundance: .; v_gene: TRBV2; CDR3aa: ASSEQVTGLGGYT
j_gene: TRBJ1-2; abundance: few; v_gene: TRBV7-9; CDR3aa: ASSVSTGPGYT
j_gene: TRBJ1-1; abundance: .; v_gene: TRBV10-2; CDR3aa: ASSDPGDAEAF
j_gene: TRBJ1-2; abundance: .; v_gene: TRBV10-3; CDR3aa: AISESTGYT
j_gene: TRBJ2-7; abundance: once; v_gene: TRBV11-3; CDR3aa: ASSFPRSPDYEQY
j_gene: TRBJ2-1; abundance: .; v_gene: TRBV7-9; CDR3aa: ASRKMGGTGSYNEQF
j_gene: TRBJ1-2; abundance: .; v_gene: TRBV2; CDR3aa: ASNLQGAGGYT
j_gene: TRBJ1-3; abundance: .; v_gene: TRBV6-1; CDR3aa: ASSEGGLGGNTIY
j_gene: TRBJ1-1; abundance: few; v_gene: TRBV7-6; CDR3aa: ASSFGQGYTEAF
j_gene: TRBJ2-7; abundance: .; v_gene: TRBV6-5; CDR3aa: ASRYTGTGGYEQY
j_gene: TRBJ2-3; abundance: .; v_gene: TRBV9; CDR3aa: ASSVTSELTDTQY
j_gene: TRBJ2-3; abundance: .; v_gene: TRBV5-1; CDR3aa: ASSLYPGNTDTQY
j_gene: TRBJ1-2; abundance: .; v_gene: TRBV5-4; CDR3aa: ASSSRGGNYGYT
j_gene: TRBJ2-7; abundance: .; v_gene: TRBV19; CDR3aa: ASSIYSGTYEQY
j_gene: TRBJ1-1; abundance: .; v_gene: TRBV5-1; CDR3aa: ASSLVGLLQGNTEAF
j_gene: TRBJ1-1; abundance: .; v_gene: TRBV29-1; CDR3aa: SAGQGNMNTEAF
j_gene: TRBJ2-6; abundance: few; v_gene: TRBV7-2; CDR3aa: ASSSGYGANVLT
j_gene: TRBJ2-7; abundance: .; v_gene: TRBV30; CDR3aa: ACSQTGYEQY
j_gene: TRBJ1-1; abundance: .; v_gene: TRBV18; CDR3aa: ASSQGEGTEAF
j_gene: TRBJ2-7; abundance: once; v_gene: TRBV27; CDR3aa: ASPRQQGSYEQY
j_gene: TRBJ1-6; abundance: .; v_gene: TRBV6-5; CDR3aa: ASSYRSPLH
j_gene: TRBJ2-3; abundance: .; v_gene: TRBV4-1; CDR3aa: ASSQGYGSVADTQY
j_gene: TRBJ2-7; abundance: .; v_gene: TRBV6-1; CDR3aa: ASRRGAYEQY
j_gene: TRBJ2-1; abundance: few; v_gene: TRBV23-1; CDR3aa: ASSQSREAGYNEQF
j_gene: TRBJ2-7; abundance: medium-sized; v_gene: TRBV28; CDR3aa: ASSLVGQGAGGYEQY
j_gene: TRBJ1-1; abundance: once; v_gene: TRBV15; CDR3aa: ATSLGQGPRFNTEAF
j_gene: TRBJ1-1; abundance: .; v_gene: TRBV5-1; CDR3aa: ASSYLGGTEAF
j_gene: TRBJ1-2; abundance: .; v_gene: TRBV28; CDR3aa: ASSRGWSYGYT
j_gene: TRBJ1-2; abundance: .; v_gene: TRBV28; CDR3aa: ASSSPGTGGNYGYT
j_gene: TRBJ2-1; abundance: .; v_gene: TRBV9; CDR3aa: ASSVGQGDEQF
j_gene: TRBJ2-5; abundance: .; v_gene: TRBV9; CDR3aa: ASSVAGGAAGAQY